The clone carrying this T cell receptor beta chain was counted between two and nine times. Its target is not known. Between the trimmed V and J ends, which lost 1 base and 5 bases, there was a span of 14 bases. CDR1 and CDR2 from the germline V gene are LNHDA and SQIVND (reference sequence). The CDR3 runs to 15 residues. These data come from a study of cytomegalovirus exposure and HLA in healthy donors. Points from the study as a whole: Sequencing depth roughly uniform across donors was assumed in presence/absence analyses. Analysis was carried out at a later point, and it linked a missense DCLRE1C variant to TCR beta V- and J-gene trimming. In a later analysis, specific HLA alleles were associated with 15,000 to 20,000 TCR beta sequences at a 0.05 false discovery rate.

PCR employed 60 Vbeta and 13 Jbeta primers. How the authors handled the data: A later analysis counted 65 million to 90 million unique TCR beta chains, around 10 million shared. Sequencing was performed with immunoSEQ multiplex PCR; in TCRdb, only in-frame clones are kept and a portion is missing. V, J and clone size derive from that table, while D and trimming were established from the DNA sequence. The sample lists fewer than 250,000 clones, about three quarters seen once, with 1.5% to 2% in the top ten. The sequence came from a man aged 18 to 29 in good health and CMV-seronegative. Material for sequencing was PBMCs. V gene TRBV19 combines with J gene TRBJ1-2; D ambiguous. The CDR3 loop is CASSIGSLTEYGYTF. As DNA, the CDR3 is TGTGCCAGTAGTATAGGGTCGCTGACGGAGTATGGCTACACCTTC.